This record concerns one T cell receptor beta chain sequence. This specimen belongs to a study of PD-L1 blockade in urothelial cancer. Assay used: immunoSEQ multiplex PCR; TCRdb lists only in-frame clones, some missing. The data hold 57,000 or so clones, with roughly 80% observed a single time. The CDR3 consists of 17 residues. The ends were cut back, 1 base at V and 3 bases at J, with 19 bases in the middle. Germline-derived CDR1 and CDR2 are MGHRA and YSYEKL. The clonotype was recovered from a man aged 65 to 79 with urothelial cancer. The specimen was PBMCs, collected around atezolizumab (anti-PD-L1) treatment. The chain couples TRBV4-1 to TRBJ2-7; TRBD2 might be the D (6 bases). The CDR3 sequence is CASSQVSTAGTGYEQYF. CDR3 nucleotide sequence: TGCGCCAGCAGCCAAGTATCAACCGCCGGGACTGGCTACGAGCAGTACTTC.